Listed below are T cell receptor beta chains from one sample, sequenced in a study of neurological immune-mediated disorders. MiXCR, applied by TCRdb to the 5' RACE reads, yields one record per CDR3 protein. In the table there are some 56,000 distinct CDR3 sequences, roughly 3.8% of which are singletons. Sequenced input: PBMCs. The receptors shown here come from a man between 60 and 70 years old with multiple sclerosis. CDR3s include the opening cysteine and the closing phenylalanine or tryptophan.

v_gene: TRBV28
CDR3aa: CASSLIGREQYF

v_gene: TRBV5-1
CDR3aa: CASSLGPGHLYEQYF

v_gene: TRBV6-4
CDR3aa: CASSEEANTYNEQFF

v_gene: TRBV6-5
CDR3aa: CASSHDRVEAFF

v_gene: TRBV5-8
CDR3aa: CASSLAQNTEAFF

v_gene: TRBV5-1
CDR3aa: CASSLASSGVGNEQFF

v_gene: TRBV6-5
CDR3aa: CASSYDGFRSDTQYF

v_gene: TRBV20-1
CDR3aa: CSARTSGSPREQFF

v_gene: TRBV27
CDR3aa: CASSFEGPSNQPQHF

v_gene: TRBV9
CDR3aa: CASSPDPGRRDTEAFF

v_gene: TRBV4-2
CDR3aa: CASSHQLAGGPNTDTQYF

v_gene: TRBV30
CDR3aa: CAWSAQGQASEQFF

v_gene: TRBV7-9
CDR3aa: CASSWGTYSYNEQFF

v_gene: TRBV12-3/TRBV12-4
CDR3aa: CASSWTGLVSGNTIYF

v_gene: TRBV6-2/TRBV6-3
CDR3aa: CASSYPRGKQFF

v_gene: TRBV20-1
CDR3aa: CSASKTSSSYEQYF

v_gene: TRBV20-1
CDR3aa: CSARSGANTDTQYF

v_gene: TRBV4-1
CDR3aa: CASSQEENQPQHF

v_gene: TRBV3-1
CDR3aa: CASSQNSGRTGELFF

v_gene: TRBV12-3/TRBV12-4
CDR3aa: CASRTSGGTDTQYF

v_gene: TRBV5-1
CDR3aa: CASSRTGTSYSNFF

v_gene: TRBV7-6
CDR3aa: CASSSDTGGNQPQHF

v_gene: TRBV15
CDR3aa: CATSRDPGAAQKLFF

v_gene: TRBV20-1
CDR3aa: CSARGGDPPTQYF

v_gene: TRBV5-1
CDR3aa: CASSGQGDTGELFF

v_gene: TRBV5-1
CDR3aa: CASSEAQGTEAFF

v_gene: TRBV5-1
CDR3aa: CASSLTGLSQDTQYF

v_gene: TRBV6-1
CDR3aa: CASSETPAGLIGELFF

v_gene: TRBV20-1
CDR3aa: CSARVGGLTSGRAGKQYF

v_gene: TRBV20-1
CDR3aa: CSARGALEEGTEAFF

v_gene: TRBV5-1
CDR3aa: CASTGVGGAGAEAFF

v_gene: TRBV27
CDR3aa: CASSRPNSDTQYF

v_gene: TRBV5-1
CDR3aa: CASSLESGKNTEAFF

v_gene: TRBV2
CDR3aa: CASSGTGDFYEQYF

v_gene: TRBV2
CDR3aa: CATRRQTYEQYF

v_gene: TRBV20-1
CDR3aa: CSAPVPALAAIYNEQFF

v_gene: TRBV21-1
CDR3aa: CASNRDPGELFF

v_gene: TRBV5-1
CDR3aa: CASSLDPRRAHADTQYF

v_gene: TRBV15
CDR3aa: CATNRARGGQGQENQYF

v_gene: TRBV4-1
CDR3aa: CASSQAGTDTQYF

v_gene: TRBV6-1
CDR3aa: CASSPRASQPQHF

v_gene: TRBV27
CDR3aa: CASSFGLLTGELFF

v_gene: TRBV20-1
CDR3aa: CSARGRTLNQPQHF

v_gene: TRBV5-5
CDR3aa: CASSLESVSGANVLTF

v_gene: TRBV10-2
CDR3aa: CASRTGGGETQYF

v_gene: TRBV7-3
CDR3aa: CASSPGPADTQYF

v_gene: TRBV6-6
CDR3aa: CASSYSGLAGSRTDTQYF

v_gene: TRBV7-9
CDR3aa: CASSLSLSGGGSNQPQHF

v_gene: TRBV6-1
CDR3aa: CASMSVMDEAFF

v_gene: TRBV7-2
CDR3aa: CASSLTGTFFTGELFF